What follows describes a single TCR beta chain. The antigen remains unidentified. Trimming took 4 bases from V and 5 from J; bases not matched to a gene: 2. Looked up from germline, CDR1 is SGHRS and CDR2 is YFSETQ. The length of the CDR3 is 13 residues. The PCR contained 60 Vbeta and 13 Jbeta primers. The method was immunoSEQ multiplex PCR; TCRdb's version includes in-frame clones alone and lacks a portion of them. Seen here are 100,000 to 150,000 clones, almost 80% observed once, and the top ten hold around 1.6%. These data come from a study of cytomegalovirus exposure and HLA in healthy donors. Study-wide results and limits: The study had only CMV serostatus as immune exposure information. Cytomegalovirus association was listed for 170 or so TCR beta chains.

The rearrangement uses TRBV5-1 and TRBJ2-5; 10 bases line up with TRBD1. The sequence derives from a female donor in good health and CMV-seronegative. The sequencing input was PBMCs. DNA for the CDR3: TGCGCCAGCAGCCAGACAGGGGGCGAGACCCAGTACTTC. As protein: CASSQTGGETQYF.